A single sample gave rise to the 9 T cell receptor beta chains below, sequenced in a study of OX40 agonist ivuxolimab in advanced cancers. The library was prepared using the immunoSEQ multiplex PCR assay. TCRdb holds this immuneACCESS table with in-frame rearrangements only. Some clones are missing; in checked studies, unresolved V genes explain under half, and the rest has no known cause. The sample table lists tens of thousands of clones, around 90% of them with a count of one. Clones ranked in the top ten supply roughly 15% of the sample. Sample: CD4+ or CD8+ T cells sorted from blood, taken in a trial of the OX40 agonist ivuxolimab. The origin of the receptors is an adult with an advanced solid tumor such as melanoma, head and neck, liver or kidney cancer.

The V gene is TRBV6-1, the J gene TRBJ1-2; 10 bases are a match to TRBD1. From germline, CDR1 is MNHNS and CDR2 SASEGT. There are 15 residues in the CDR3. V shed 4 bases and J 2 bases; nucleotides not matched to a gene: 4. The CDR3 loop is CASSGPGQGNYGYTF. The CDR3 DNA follows: TGTGCCAGCAGTGGTCCGGGACAGGGGAACTATGGCTACACCTTC.

J is TRBJ1-4 and V is TRBV28; D uncertain. There are 14 residues in the CDR3. CDR1 is MDHEN, CDR2 SYDVKM, per germline. V dropped 1 base and J dropped 7 bases, with 10 bases sitting between them. The CDR3 sequence is CASSLSEIGEKLFF. The CDR3 bases are TGTGCCAGCAGTTTATCAGAAATCGGTGAAAAACTGTTTTTT.

The CDR3 is CASSSRLVLGATGELFF. Here the CDR3 DNA reads TGTGCCAGCAGTTCCCGACTAGTTCTCGGGGCCACCGGGGAGCTGTTTTTT. The J gene is TRBJ2-2, the V gene TRBV27, with D maybe TRBD2 (6 bases). V was pared by 4 bases and J by 4 bases, with 19 bases between. CDR3 length: 17 residues. Germline V lookup: CDR1 MNHEY, CDR2 SMNVEV (reference sequence).

V gene TRBV19 combines with J gene TRBJ1-2, with 8 bases matching TRBD1. The CDR3 runs to 15 residues. The ends lost 5 bases at V and 4 bases at J; junction bases unmatched: 9. Germline V gives CDR1 LNHDA, CDR2 SQIVND (reference sequence). The chain's CDR3 is CASSPKDRVAYGYTF. For the CDR3, the DNA is TGTGCCAGTAGTCCTAAGGACAGGGTGGCCTATGGCTACACCTTC.

This chain links TRBV13 with TRBJ1-2; TRBD1 matches at 7 bases. The CDR3 has 16 amino acids. Germline loops: CDR1 PRHDT, CDR2 FYEKMQ (reference sequence). V lost 3 bases and J lost 6; bases outside the gene matches: 13. CDR3 loop: CASSLSDSDRVHGYTF. The CDR3 nucleotides are TGTGCCAGCAGCTTGAGCGACTCCGACAGGGTCCATGGCTACACCTTC.

The genes are TRBV19 and TRBJ2-1, with TRBD2 matching 8 bases. Germline V gene lookup returns CDR1 LNHDA and CDR2 SQIVND (reference sequence). Losses at the gene ends were 6 bases for V and 7 bases for J; bases not matched to a gene: 5. This CDR3 has 13 residues. This CDR3 reads CASSGRADNEQFF. In DNA, the CDR3 is TGTGCCAGTAGCGGGAGGGCCGATAATGAGCAGTTCTTC.

The rearrangement joins TRBV9 to TRBJ1-2; tentatively, D is TRBD1 (6 bases). Trimming removed 3 bases from V and 11 bases from J, with 14 bases in between. This CDR3 is 12 amino acids long. Per germline, CDR1 SGDLS and CDR2 YYNGEE. As DNA, the CDR3 is TGTGCCAGCAGCGAATCGGACAGCCGATACACCTTC. Amino acids: CASSESDSRYTF.

The rearrangement joins TRBV27 to TRBJ2-7, with D possibly being TRBD1 (6 bases). Trimming stripped 4 bases from V and 3 bases from J, with 10 bases between. Per germline, CDR1 MNHEY and CDR2 SMNVEV (reference sequence). This CDR3 spans 13 amino acids. CDR3 sequence (DNA): TGTGCCAGCAGTTCCGCGGACAGCTACGAGCAGTACTTC. Protein: CASSSADSYEQYF.

This clone is a singleton in its sample. DNA for the CDR3: TGTGCCAGTAGTATAAGGGACCTGAACACTGAAGCTTTCTTT. Its translation: CASSIRDLNTEAFF. V gene TRBV19 combines with J gene TRBJ1-1; tentatively, D is TRBD1 (5 bases). CDR1 and CDR2 (germline): LNHDA, SQIVND (reference sequence). The CDR3 contains 14 residues. Trimming removed 2 bases from V and 0 bases from J, with 7 bases in between.